This passage covers 14 T cell receptor beta chains from one sample sequenced in a study of T cells in women clearing cervical HPV infection. Data came from immunoSEQ multiplex PCR; TCRdb stores just in-frame clones and leaves some out. This sample contains fewer than 20,000 clones. Material for sequencing was blood buffy coat. The receptor source for this set is a woman between 18 and 70 years old with a cervical HPV16 infection that either progressed to CIN3+ or cleared (not recorded which).

With respect to this clone: The CDR3 goes on 3 residues after the read ends, and that part is filled in from the germline J gene. The sample holds other DNA sequences that translate to the same CDR3. The chain uses TRBV18 and TRBJ2-2, with D uncertain. V lost 5 bases and J 3 bases, leaving 7 bases between the germline ends. This CDR3 contains 13 residues. CDR1 is KGHSH, CDR2 LQKENI, per germline. The DNA read from the CDR3 is TGTGCCAGCTCAGGGCCACACACCGGGGAG. Its protein is CASSGPHTGE. The whole CDR3 sequence reads CASSGPHTGELFF.

A remark on this clone: The read is 3 residues too short to cover the CDR3 end, so that end is filled in from the germline J gene. V usage is TRBV27 and J usage is TRBJ2-1; 10 bases are a match to TRBD2. The trim removed 2 bases at V and 4 bases at J, leaving 5 bases unmatched. The CDR3 loop spans 16 amino acids. The V gene's germline CDR1 is MNHEY and CDR2 SMNVEV (reference sequence). This CDR3 reads CASSLDLAGDYNEQFF. CDR3 DNA, as far as it was read: TGTGCCAGCAGTTTAGATCTAGCGGGAGATTACAATGAG.

Incomplete CDR3 DNA: TGTGCCAGCAGCCAAGTACGGTCCTACGAG. Translated, it gives CASSQVRSYE. The whole CDR3 is CASSQVRSYEQYF. This chain connects TRBV14 to TRBJ2-7, with unresolved D. Read sequence stops 3 residues before the CDR3 end, and the germline J gene provides the missing end. The CDR3 contains 13 residues. The V and J ends lost 1 base and 1 base respectively, with 5 bases between them. Germline assignment: CDR1 SGHDN and CDR2 FVKESK.

Turning to this clone: The CDR3 goes on 3 residues after the read ends, and that part is filled in from the germline J gene. J is TRBJ2-5 and V is TRBV7-2; TRBD1 might be the D (5 bases). V was cut by 5 bases and J by 1 base, with 14 bases left in between. The CDR3 loop spans 15 amino acids. CDR1 and CDR2 from the germline V gene are SGHTA and FQGNSA. The CDR3 sequence is CASSPFKGPQETQYF. Partial CDR3 DNA: TGTGCCAGCAGCCCATTCAAGGGGCCCCAAGAGACC. Together with reference TRBV7-2 and TRBJ2-5, the CDR3 gives the full variable domain: GAGVSQSPSNKVTEKGKDVELRCDPISGHTALYWYRQSLGQGLEFLIYFQGNSAPDKSGLPSDRFSAERTGGSVSTLTIQRTQQEDSAVYLCASSPFKGPQETQYFGPGTRLLVL.

A word on this clone: The read is 3 residues too short to cover the CDR3 end, so that end is filled in from the germline J gene. The chain has TRBV5-1 and TRBJ2-3; TRBD2 agrees at 9 bases. The germline V gene encodes CDR1 SGHRS and CDR2 YFSETQ. This CDR3 has 15 amino acids. V lost 7 bases, J lost 1 base, and 7 bases stayed unmatched. The CDR3 here is CASRIAGERTDTQYF. CDR3 bases read: TGCGCCAGCCGCATAGCGGGAGAGCGCACAGATACG.

Notes on this clone: The missing CDR3 end, 3 residues past where the read stops, is filled in from the germline J gene. The chain carries TRBV3-1 (or the pseudogene TRBV3-2) and TRBJ2-1, with 9 bases identical to TRBD1. Germline assignment: CDR1 LGHDT and CDR2 YNNKEL (reference sequence). V trimming: 5 bases; J trimming: 7 bases; junction bases outside the gene matches: 9. This CDR3 region has 15 residues. The CDR3 region is CASSNRDRDRNEQFF. The CDR3 bases that were read are TGTGCCAGCAGCAACCGGGACAGGGACAGGAATGAG.

As concerns this clone: The CDR3 end is not reached by the read, which stops 3 residues before it; the germline J gene fills it in. V and J are TRBV7-8 and TRBJ2-7; D unclear. The germline gives CDR1 SGHVS, CDR2 FQNEAQ. V shed 5 bases and J shed 0 bases, with 8 bases lying between them. This CDR3 has 13 residues. The covered CDR3 bases are TGTGCCAGCAGCACTTCCCGCTCCTACGAG. As protein: CASSTSRSYE. The entire CDR3 protein reads CASSTSRSYEQYF.

About this clone: The CDR3 goes on 3 residues after the read ends, and that part is filled in from the germline J gene. This chain joins TRBV20-1 and TRBJ2-7; D is perhaps TRBD2 (5 bases). The CDR3 consists of 15 residues. With 0 bases removed from V and 1 base from J, the gap between germline ends came to 13 bases. Per germline, CDR1 DFQATT and CDR2 SNEGSKA (reference sequence). CDR3 sequence reads: CSARDFSSPSYEQYF. CDR3 DNA, as far as it was read: TGCAGTGCTAGAGATTTTTCTAGCCCATCCTACGAG.

Details on this clone: The read is 3 residues too short to cover the CDR3 end, so that end is filled in from the germline J gene. The V and J genes are TRBV7-2 and TRBJ2-5, with TRBD2 identical over 13 bases. This CDR3 region has 15 residues. Germline assignment: CDR1 SGHTA and CDR2 FQGNSA. Unmatched junction bases numbered 5, after V lost 5 bases and J lost 5 bases. CDR3 protein: CASSRLAGGGETQYF. The part of the CDR3 DNA that was read is TGTGCCAGCAGCAGACTAGCGGGGGGTGGGGAGACC.

Remarks on this clone: Sequencing ends 3 residues short of the CDR3 end; the germline J gene provides the rest. The chain uses TRBV14 and TRBJ2-1; 8 bases fit TRBD2. This CDR3 is built from 16 residues. J lost 3 bases, V lost 1 base, and 5 bases had no gene match. Germline-derived CDR1 and CDR2 are SGHDN and FVKESK. The sequenced CDR3 bases are TGTGCCAGCAGCCAAGTGGGGGGGACTAGCTACAATGAG. It encodes CASSQVGGTSYNE. The entire CDR3 is CASSQVGGTSYNEQFF. The full variable domain, with the rest looked up from reference TRBV14 and TRBJ2-1, is EAGVTQFPSHSVIEKGQTVTLRCDPISGHDNLYWYRRVMGKEIKFLLHFVKESKQDESGMPNNRFLAERTGGTYSTLKVQPAELEDSGVYFCASSQVGGTSYNEQFFGPGTRLTVL.

Concerning this clone itself: The missing CDR3 end, 3 residues past where the read stops, is filled in from the germline J gene. This chain uses TRBV5-1 with TRBJ2-3; 8 positions match TRBD1. This CDR3 region has 16 residues. Germline CDR1 and CDR2: SGHRS and YFSETQ. J gave up 2 bases and V 2 bases, and 7 bases lay outside the gene matches. CDR3 DNA, as far as it was read: TGCGCCAGCAGCTTAACGTCAGGGGGCACCACAGATACG. Translated: CASSLTSGGTTDT. The full-length CDR3 reads as CASSLTSGGTTDTQYF.

As concerns this clone: The read comes to an end 3 residues before the CDR3 does, leaving the germline J gene to fill in the end. The chain carries TRBV28 and TRBJ2-3, with D possibly TRBD2 on 5 matching bases. The CDR3 is 15 residues long. Trimming stripped 6 bases from V and 3 bases from J, with 16 bases between. The germline V gene has CDR1 MDHEN and CDR2 SYDVKM. The covered CDR3 bases are TGTGCCAGCAGAACTAGACCCGCGCGAACAGATACG. This translates into CASRTRPARTDT. The full-length CDR3 reads as CASRTRPARTDTQYF.

Of note for this clone: The junction does not match germline at one end; this may be a read error. The DNA ends 3 residues before the CDR3 does, and the rest of the CDR3 is filled in from the germline J gene. J is TRBJ1-5 and V is TRBV4-2; D not resolved. Germline V lookup: CDR1 LGHNA, CDR2 YNFKEQ. The CDR3 has 18 amino acids. CDR3 DNA (partial): TGCGCCAGCAGCCAAGATCTCGCGTATATGAATGGCAATCAGCCC. Amino acids: CASSQDLAYMNGNQP. The entire CDR3 is CASSQDLAYMNGNQPQHF.

With regard to this clone: The missing CDR3 end, 3 residues past where the read stops, is filled in from the germline J gene. The J gene is TRBJ1-4, the V gene TRBV5-6; D is unresolved. The CDR3 runs 12 residues. The V end was cut by 3 bases, the J end by 6 bases, with 6 bases between. Per the germline V gene, CDR1 is SGHDT and CDR2 is YYEEEE. This CDR3 reads CASSYQDEKLFF. The covered CDR3 bases are TGTGCCAGCAGCTACCAGGATGAAAAA.